This entry is about one TCR beta chain. Its antigen is currently unknown. Every participating donor contributed around 9.5 milliliters of peripheral blood through a draw. In each sample, at least 6.5 million PBMCs were isolated. Then a second PCR, running roughly 7 to 11 cycles, was carried out with a sample-barcoded 5' primer and a J-beta primer mix. Using its own MiXCR run on the 5' RACE reads, TCRdb lists one record per CDR3 protein. Here the sample spans 650,000 to 900,000 distinct CDR3 sequences, approximately 59% being singletons. The data derive from a study of blood T cells in healthy people across ages. Study-wide results and caveats: In older individuals, TCR beta diversity per million T cells was lower, falling roughly linearly with age. A strong correlation between TCR beta diversity and naive T cell percentage was seen.

The CDR3 consists of 14 residues. Trimming stripped 4 bases from V and 1 base from J, with 9 bases between. The germline V gene encodes CDR1 LGHNA and CDR2 YNFKEQ. The chain has TRBV4-2 and TRBJ2-3; D not resolved. Material: blood. This TCR came from a man aged 30-40 years in good health. This CDR3 is CASSRRSCTDTQYF. The CDR3 DNA reads TGTGCCAGCAGCCGGCGGTCTTGCACAGATACGCAGTATTTT.